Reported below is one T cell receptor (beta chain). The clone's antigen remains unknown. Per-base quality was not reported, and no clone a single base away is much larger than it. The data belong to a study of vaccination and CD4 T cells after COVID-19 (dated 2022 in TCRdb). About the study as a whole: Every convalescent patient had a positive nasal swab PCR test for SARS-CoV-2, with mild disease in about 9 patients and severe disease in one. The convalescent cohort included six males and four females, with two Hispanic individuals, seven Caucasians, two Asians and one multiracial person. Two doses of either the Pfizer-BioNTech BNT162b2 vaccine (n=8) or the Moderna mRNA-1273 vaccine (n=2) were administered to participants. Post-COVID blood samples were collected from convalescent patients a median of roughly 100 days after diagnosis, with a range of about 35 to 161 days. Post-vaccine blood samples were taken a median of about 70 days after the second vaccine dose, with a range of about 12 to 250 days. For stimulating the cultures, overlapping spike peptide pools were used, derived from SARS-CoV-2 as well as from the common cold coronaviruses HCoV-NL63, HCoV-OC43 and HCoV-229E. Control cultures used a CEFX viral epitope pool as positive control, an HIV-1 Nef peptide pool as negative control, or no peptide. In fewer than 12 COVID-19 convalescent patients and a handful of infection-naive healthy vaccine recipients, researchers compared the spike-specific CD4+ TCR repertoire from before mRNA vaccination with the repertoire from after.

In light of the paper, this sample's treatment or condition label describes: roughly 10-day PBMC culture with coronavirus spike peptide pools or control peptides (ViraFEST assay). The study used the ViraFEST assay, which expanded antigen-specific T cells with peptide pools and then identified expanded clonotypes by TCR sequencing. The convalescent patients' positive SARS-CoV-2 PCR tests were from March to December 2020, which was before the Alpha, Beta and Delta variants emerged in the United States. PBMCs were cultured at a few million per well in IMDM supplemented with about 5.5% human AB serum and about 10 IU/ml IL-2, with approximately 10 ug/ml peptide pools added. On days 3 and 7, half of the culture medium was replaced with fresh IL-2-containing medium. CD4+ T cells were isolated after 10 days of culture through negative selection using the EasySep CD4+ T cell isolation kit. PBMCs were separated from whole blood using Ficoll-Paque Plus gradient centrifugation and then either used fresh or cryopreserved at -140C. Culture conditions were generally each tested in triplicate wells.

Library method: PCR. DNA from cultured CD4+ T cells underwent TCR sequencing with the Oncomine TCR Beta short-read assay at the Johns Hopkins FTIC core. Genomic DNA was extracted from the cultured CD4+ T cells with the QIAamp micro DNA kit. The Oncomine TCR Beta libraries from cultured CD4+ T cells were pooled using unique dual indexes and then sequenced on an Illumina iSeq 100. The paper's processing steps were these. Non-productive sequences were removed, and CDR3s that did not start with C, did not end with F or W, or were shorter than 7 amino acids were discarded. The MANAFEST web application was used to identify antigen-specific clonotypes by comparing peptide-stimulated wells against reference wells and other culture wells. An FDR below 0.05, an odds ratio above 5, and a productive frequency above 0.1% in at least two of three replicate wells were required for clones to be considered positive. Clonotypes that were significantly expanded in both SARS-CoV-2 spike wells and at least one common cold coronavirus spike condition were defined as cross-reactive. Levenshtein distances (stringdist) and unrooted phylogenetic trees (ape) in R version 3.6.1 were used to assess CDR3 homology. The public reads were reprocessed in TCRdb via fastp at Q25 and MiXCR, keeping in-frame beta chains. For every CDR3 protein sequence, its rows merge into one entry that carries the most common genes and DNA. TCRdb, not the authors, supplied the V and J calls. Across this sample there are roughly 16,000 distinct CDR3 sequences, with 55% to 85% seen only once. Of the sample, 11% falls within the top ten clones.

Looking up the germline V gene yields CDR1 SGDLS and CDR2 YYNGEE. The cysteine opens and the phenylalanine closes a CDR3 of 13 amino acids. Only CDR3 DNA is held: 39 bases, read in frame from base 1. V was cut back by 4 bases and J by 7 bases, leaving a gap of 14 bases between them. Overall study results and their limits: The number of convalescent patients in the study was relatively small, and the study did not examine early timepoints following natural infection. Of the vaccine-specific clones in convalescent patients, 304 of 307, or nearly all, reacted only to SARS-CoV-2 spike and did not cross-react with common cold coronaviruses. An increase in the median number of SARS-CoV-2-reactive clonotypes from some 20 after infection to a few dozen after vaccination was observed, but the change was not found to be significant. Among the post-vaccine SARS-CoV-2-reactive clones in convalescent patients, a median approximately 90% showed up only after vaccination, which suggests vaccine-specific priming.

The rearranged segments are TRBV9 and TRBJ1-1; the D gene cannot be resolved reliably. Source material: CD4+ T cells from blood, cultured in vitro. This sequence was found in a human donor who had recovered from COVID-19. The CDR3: CASSLLGSSEAFF. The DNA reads TGTGCCAGCAGCCTGTTGGGGTCGAGTGAAGCTTTCTTT.